Listed below are T cell receptor beta chains from one sample, sequenced in a study of cytomegalovirus exposure and HLA in healthy donors. Sequencing used immunoSEQ multiplex PCR; TCRdb keeps in-frame clones, though not all of them. Here the sample spans 50,000 or so clones, roughly 70% being singletons. The sample was PBMCs. Receptors originate from a man aged 35 to 55 in good health and CMV-seropositive. The CDR3 runs from the conserved cysteine through the conserved F or W. The order of the fields is V gene, CDR3 length, clone size, D gene, J gene, CDR3 DNA, CDR3 protein. D genes are given only for firm matches. The size field is filled for only some rows; it gives once, few, many or a size class.

TRBV7-9,14,-,TRBD1,TRBJ1-6,TGTGCCAGCAGCTCGGGACAGTCTAATTCACCCCTCCACTTT,CASSSGQSNSPLHF
TRBV9,15,few,-,TRBJ1-1,TGTGCCAGCAGCTTTGGGACACCACTGAACACTGAAGCTTTCTTT,CASSFGTPLNTEAFF
TRBV5-4,12,once,-,TRBJ2-1,TGTGCCAGCACCTTCTTCGGGGGTGAGCAGTTCTTC,CASTFFGGEQFF
TRBV5-1,15,-,TRBD1,TRBJ1-6,TGCGCCAGCAGCTTGGGGACAGGGAGAAATTCACCCCTCCACTTT,CASSLGTGRNSPLHF
TRBV2,15,-,-,TRBJ1-1,TGTGCCAGCAGTGAGGGATCGACAGTGAACACTGAAGCTTTCTTT,CASSEGSTVNTEAFF
TRBV7-3,16,-,-,TRBJ2-1,TGTGCCAGCAGCTTAACTATGTCAGGGGGGAACAATGAGCAGTTCTTC,CASSLTMSGGNNEQFF
TRBV5-5,16,-,TRBD1,TRBJ1-4,TGTGCCAGCAACCAAAGACGACAGGGGTATTCTGAAAAACTGTTTTTT,CASNQRRQGYSEKLFF
TRBV30,16,-,-,TRBJ1-3,TGTGCCTGGAACAACCATCAGGGGCCCGTAATGAGCACCATATATTTT,CAWNNHQGPVMSTIYF
TRBV4-1,15,-,TRBD1,TRBJ1-1,TGCGCCAGCAGCCGAGGACAGGGGGCGAATACTGAAGCTTTCTTT,CASSRGQGANTEAFF
TRBV6-1,14,-,TRBD1,TRBJ1-2,TGTGCCAGCAGCCGGGGGCAGGGGGCGCATGGCTACACCTTC,CASSRGQGAHGYTF
TRBV5-6,15,-,-,TRBJ1-3,TGTGCCAGCAGCTTACGACAGTACTCTGGAAACACCATATATTTT,CASSLRQYSGNTIYF
TRBV4-1,18,-,TRBD1,TRBJ1-1,TGCGCCAGCAGCCTTTCCGGGACAGGGAACGGAGCGAACACTGAAGCTTTCTTT,CASSLSGTGNGANTEAFF
TRBV6-1,15,-,-,TRBJ1-4,TGTGCCAGCAGTGGGGGGGTAGGGGTTAATGAAAAACTGTTTTTT,CASSGGVGVNEKLFF
TRBV15,16,-,-,TRBJ1-5,TGTGCCACCAGCAGACCCCAGGGGTGGGGCAATCAGCCCCAGCATTTT,CATSRPQGWGNQPQHF
TRBV5-4,14,-,TRBD2,TRBJ2-7,TGTGCCAGCAGCTCGAGGACTAGCAGCCCCGAGCAGTACTTC,CASSSRTSSPEQYF
TRBV6-1,13,-,-,TRBJ1-2,TGTGCCAGCAGGGAAGGACAGTCCTATGGCTACACCTTC,CASREGQSYGYTF
TRBV9,15,-,-,TRBJ2-5,TGTGCCAGCAGCGTGGGCTCCGGGACACTGGAGACCCAGTACTTC,CASSVGSGTLETQYF
TRBV5-4,16,-,-,TRBJ2-1,TGTGCCAGCAGCTTAGGCGGGGCCAGGTCCCTAGATGAGCAGTTCTTC,CASSLGGARSLDEQFF
TRBV4-2,16,-,TRBD2,TRBJ2-3,TGTGCCAGCAGCCAAGATTGGACTAGCGGCCCAGATACGCAGTATTTT,CASSQDWTSGPDTQYF
TRBV28,13,-,TRBD2,TRBJ2-7,TGTGCCAGTCAACTAGCGGCCCTAAGGGAGCAGTACTTC,CASQLAALREQYF
TRBV10-2,12,-,-,TRBJ1-6,TGCGCCAGCAGCATACAGGGTGGTACCCTCCACTTT,CASSIQGGTLHF
TRBV6-5,11,-,-,TRBJ2-7,TGTGCCAGCAGTATGCGGGGCGAGCAGTACTTC,CASSMRGEQYF